This TCR beta chain was observed in a study of blood T cell repertoires in COVID-19. Across the whole study: The United States, Italy and Spain provided the acute and convalescent COVID-19 samples. Nucleic acid was either cDNA or gDNA, and it came from T cells, B-cell-depleted T cells, or PBMCs.

In the original processing: For nucleated cells, counts were estimated from reference gene primer amplification. Method: immunoSEQ multiplex PCR; TCRdb's copy keeps in-frame clones and lacks some. Clone size and V and J calls were adopted from that table, with D and trimming inferred from the DNA. The table records some 360,000 clones, around 87% of them present only once. This clone was counted ten times or more. This receptor was taken from an older woman with COVID-19, enrolled during active disease. Sequencing input: peripheral blood.

CDR3 in DNA: TGTGCCAGCAGCCCCCAGGGGACGGGGGAGCTGTTTTTT. Its translation is CASSPQGTGELFF. The rearrangement links TRBV7-9 to TRBJ2-2; tentative D call: TRBD1 (6 bases). The germline V and J ends were trimmed by 5 bases and 8 bases, with 12 bases remaining between them. Per germline, CDR1 SEHNR and CDR2 FQNEAQ (reference sequence). This CDR3 spans 13 amino acids.